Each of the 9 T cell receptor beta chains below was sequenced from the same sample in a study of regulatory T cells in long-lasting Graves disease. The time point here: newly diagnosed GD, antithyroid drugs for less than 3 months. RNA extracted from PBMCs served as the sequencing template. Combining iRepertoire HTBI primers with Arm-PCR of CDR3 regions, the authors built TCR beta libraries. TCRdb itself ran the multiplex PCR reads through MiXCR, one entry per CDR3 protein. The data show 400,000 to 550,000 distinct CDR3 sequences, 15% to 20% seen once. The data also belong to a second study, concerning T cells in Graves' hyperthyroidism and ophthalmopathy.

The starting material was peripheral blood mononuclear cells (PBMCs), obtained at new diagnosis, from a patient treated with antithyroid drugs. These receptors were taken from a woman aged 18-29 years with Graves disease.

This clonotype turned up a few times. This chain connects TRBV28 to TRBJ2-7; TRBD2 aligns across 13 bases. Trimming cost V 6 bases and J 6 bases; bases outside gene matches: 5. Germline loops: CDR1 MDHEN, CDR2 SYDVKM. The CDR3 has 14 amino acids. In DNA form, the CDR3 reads TGTGCCAGCAGGGCCCGGACTAGCGGGAGCGAGCAGTACTTC. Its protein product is CASRARTSGSEQYF.

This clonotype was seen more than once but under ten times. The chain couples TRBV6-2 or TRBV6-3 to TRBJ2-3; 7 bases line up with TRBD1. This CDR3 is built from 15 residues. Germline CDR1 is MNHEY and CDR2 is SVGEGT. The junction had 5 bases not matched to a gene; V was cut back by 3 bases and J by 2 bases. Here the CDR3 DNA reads TGTGCCAGCAGTTATGGGACAGCCATCACAGATACGCAGTATTTT. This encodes CASSYGTAITDTQYF.

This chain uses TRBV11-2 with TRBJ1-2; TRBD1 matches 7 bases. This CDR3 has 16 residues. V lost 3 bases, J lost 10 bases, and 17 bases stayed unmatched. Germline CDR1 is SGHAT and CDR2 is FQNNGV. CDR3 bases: TGTGCCAGCAGCTTGGGGACAGAGACCTCCTCTCTCTTCTACACCTTC. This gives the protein CASSLGTETSSLFYTF.

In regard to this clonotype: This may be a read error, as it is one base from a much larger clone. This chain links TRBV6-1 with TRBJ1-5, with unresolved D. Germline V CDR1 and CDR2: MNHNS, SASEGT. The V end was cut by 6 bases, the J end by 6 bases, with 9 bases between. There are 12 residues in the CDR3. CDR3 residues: CASSFAVQPQHF. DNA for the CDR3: TGTGCCAGCAGCTTTGCTGTTCAGCCCCAGCATTTT.

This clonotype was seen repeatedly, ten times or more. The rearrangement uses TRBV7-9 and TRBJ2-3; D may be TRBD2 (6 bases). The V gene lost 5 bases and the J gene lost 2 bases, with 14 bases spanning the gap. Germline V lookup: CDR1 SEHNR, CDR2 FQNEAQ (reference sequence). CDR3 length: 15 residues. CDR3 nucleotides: TGTGCCAGCAGCCTGACGGAGGGAAACACAGATACGCAGTATTTT. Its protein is CASSLTEGNTDTQYF.

CDR3 loop: CASSFNQYEQYF. CDR3 nucleotides: TGTGCCAGCAGCTTCAACCAGTACGAGCAGTACTTC. The chain carries TRBV3-1 and TRBJ2-7; the D is unclear. CDR1 and CDR2 from the germline V gene are LGHDT and YNNKEL (reference sequence). V lost 5 bases to trimming and J lost 4 bases, with 9 bases between them. The CDR3 is 12 amino acids.

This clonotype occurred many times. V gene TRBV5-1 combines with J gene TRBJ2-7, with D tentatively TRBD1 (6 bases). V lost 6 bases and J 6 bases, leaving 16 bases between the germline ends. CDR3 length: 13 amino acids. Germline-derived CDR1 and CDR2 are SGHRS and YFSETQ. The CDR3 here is CASTWDTQGEQYF. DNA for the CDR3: TGCGCCAGCACCTGGGACACACAGGGCGAGCAGTACTTC.

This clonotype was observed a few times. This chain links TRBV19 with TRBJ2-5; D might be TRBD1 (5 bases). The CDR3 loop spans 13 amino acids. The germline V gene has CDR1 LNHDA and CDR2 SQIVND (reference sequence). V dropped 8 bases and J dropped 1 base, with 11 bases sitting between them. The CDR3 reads CASGHNGQETQYF. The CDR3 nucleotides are TGTGCCAGTGGACATAACGGCCAAGAGACCCAGTACTTC.

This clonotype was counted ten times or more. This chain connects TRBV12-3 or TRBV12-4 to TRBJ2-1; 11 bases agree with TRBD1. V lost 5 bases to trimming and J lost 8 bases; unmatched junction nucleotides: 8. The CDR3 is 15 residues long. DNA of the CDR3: TGTGCCAGCAGTGAGTGGGACAGGGGGGTGGATGAGCAGTTCTTC. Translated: CASSEWDRGVDEQFF.